One and the same sample provided the 19 T cell receptor beta chains below, sequenced in a study of blood T cell repertoires in COVID-19. Assay: immunoSEQ multiplex PCR; the TCRdb copy retains only in-frame clones and omits some. The sample contains around 97,000 clones, around 89% of which appear only once. The sequencing sample was made of peripheral blood. The receptors come from a woman in her sixties or seventies with acute or convalescent COVID-19.

The chain employs TRBV30 and TRBJ1-6; the D gene is possibly TRBD1 (5 bases). V was clipped by 0 bases and J by 10 bases, with 16 bases between them. The CDR3 runs 15 residues. Germline values: CDR1 GTSNPN, CDR2 SVGIG (reference sequence). In nucleotides, the CDR3 is TGTGCCTGGAGTGTACCTGGGCAGGGAAGATCACCCCTCCACTTT. Residues: CAWSVPGQGRSPLHF.

The chain is built from TRBV14 and TRBJ2-5, with 10 bases that match TRBD2. CDR1 is SGHDN, CDR2 FVKESK, per germline. Trimming took 1 base from V and 5 from J; bases not matched to a gene: 10. The CDR3 is made up of 17 amino acids. This CDR3 reads CASSQARLAGAGETQYF. As DNA, the CDR3 is TGTGCCAGCAGCCAAGCGAGGCTAGCGGGAGCCGGGGAGACCCAGTACTTC. Filled out from reference TRBV14 and TRBJ2-5, the complete variable domain reads EAGVTQFPSHSVIEKGQTVTLRCDPISGHDNLYWYRRVMGKEIKFLLHFVKESKQDESGMPNNRFLAERTGGTYSTLKVQPAELEDSGVYFCASSQARLAGAGETQYFGPGTRLLVL.

CDR3: CASSLSGSPGMNTEAFF. CDR3 in DNA: TGTGCCAGCAGCTTATCTGGTAGCCCAGGGATGAACACTGAAGCTTTCTTT. This sequence joins TRBV7-8 and TRBJ1-1; D is possibly TRBD1 (5 bases). The germline V and J ends were trimmed by 2 bases and 0 bases, with 16 bases remaining between them. This CDR3 region has 17 residues. Germline V gives CDR1 SGHVS, CDR2 FQNEAQ.

CDR3 protein: CASTQGGFGGSGETQYF. The CDR3 nucleotides read TGTGCCAGCACCCAAGGGGGTTTTGGCGGGAGCGGGGAGACCCAGTACTTC. The genes are TRBV11-3 and TRBJ2-5, with a weak D call TRBD2 (7 bases). V lost 7 bases to trimming and J lost 5 bases, with 26 bases between them. The CDR3 loop spans 17 amino acids. Germline CDR1 and CDR2: SGHNT and YENEEA.

The CDR3 region is CASSPVSGLNTEAFF. The CDR3 DNA reads as TGTGCCAGCTCACCGGTATCGGGGTTGAACACTGAAGCTTTCTTT. The J gene is TRBJ1-1, the V gene TRBV18; D not certain. The CDR3 runs 15 residues. Deletions cut 3 bases from V and 0 bases from J, with 11 bases between. CDR1 and CDR2 (germline): KGHSH, LQKENI.

The chain has TRBV18 and TRBJ2-1, with a possible D match to TRBD1 (6 bases). Germline V gene data show CDR1 as KGHSH and CDR2 as LQKENI. Trimming shortened V by 6 bases and J by 8 bases, and 17 bases separated the two germline ends. The CDR3 extends over 14 amino acids. CDR3 sequence (DNA): TGTGCCAGCTCGCTGTCCGCAGGGGTCGATGAGCAGTTCTTC. It translates to CASSLSAGVDEQFF.

The chain employs TRBV12-3 or TRBV12-4 and TRBJ2-3; D is unresolved. The CDR3 is 13 residues long. The germline V and J ends were trimmed by 1 base and 4 bases, with 6 bases remaining between them. The chain's CDR3 is CASSLDYPDTQYF. The DNA for the CDR3 is TGTGCCAGCAGTTTAGACTATCCAGATACGCAGTATTTT.

V and J are TRBV2 and TRBJ1-2, with TRBD1 identical over 8 bases. With 6 bases clipped from V and 8 bases from J, the junction kept 14 bases outside the gene matches. Germline V gives CDR1 SNHLY, CDR2 FYNNEI. CDR3 size: 15 residues. DNA of the CDR3: TGTGCCAGCAGGGACAGGGCCGCCCACCTAAAGGGCTACACCTTC. Translated: CASRDRAAHLKGYTF.

The chain recombines TRBV10-2 with TRBJ1-2, with 7 nucleotides matching TRBD1. Germline trimming cut 6 bases from V and 1 base from J; bases unmatched to any gene: 11. The CDR3 loop spans 16 amino acids. Germline-derived CDR1 and CDR2 are WSHSY and SAAADI. CDR3: CASSDVGTDHNYGYTF. CDR3 nucleotide sequence: TGCGCCAGCAGCGACGTTGGGACAGACCATAACTATGGCTACACCTTC.

The CDR3 here is CASSFGTGGGEAAFF. The CDR3 region has the DNA TGTGCCAGCAGTTTTGGCACAGGGGGAGGTGAGGCAGCTTTCTTT. This chain uses TRBV27 with TRBJ1-1, with TRBD1 matching over 8 bases. CDR1 is MNHEY and CDR2 is SMNVEV in the germline V gene (reference sequence). V lost 3 bases to trimming and J lost 10 bases; unmatched junction nucleotides: 13. This CDR3 is 15 amino acids long.

The CDR3 is CASSEAGQDNQPQHF. The CDR3 DNA sequence: TGTGCCAGCAGTGAAGCCGGACAGGACAATCAGCCCCAGCATTTT. V gene TRBV6-1 combines with J gene TRBJ1-5; 7 bases line up with TRBD1. The trim removed 0 bases at V and 3 bases at J, leaving 2 bases unmatched. Germline V CDR1 and CDR2: MNHNS, SASEGT. CDR3 length equals 15 residues.

The chain couples TRBV6-2 or TRBV6-3 to TRBJ2-7; 7 nucleotides align to TRBD1. This CDR3 region has 16 residues. The junction had 13 bases not matched to a gene; V was cut back by 5 bases and J by 3 bases. In germline, CDR1 is MNHEY, CDR2 SVGEGT. The CDR3 DNA reads TGTGCCAGCAGTAACCCAGAAGGACAGGTTAACTACGAGCAGTACTTC. Translation gives CASSNPEGQVNYEQYF.

This chain joins TRBV30 and TRBJ1-2; 7 bases are shared with TRBD1. Trimming cost V 2 bases and J 8 bases; bases outside gene matches: 8. CDR3 length equals 13 residues. From germline, CDR1 is GTSNPN and CDR2 SVGIG (reference sequence). As DNA, the CDR3 is TGTGCCTGGAGTCCCGGGACAGTCATGGGCTACACCTTC. It encodes CAWSPGTVMGYTF.

The genes are TRBV11-2 and TRBJ1-1; D is unresolved. The CDR3 covers 13 residues. Per germline, CDR1 SGHAT and CDR2 FQNNGV. V lost 1 base to trimming and J lost 4 bases, with 7 bases between them. This CDR3 reads CASSLAGVTEAFF. In DNA, the CDR3 is TGTGCCAGCAGCTTAGCGGGTGTCACTGAAGCTTTCTTT. The full variable domain, rest sourced from reference TRBV11-2 and TRBJ1-1, is EAGVAQSPRYKIIEKRQSVAFWCNPISGHATLYWYQQILGQGPKLLIQFQNNGVVDDSQLPKDRFSAERLKGVDSTLKIQPAKLEDSAVYLCASSLAGVTEAFFGQGTRLTVV.

V and J are TRBV4-2 and TRBJ2-5; 8 nucleotides align to TRBD2. This CDR3 has 18 amino acids. Trimming cost V 3 bases and J 4 bases; bases outside gene matches: 16. Looked up from germline, CDR1 is LGHNA and CDR2 is YNFKEQ. CDR3 amino acids: CASSQDLAREGRGETQYF. CDR3 DNA sequence: TGTGCCAGCAGCCAGGACCTAGCCCGGGAGGGCCGCGGAGAGACCCAGTACTTC.

The rearrangement links TRBV9 to TRBJ2-2; 8 bases are shared with TRBD2. Germline CDR1 reads SGDLS; CDR2 reads YYNGEE. CDR3 length: 14 amino acids. Trimming at V came to 5 bases and at J to 7 bases, leaving 7 bases not matched to a gene. CDR3 in DNA: TGTGCCAGCAGTGTTAGCGGGATGGGCGGGGAGCTGTTTTTT. Encoded protein: CASSVSGMGGELFF.

The J gene is TRBJ2-1, the V gene TRBV3-1 (or the pseudogene TRBV3-2); D remains unclear. V was clipped by 3 bases and J by 9 bases, with 9 bases between them. CDR1 is LGHDT and CDR2 is YNNKEL in the germline V gene (reference sequence). The CDR3 loop spans 12 amino acids. The chain's CDR3 is CASSQALGEQFF. The CDR3 bases are TGTGCCAGCAGCCAGGCCCTTGGTGAGCAGTTCTTC.

This chain uses TRBV29-1 with TRBJ1-2, with D possibly being TRBD1 (6 bases). Germline V CDR1 and CDR2: SQVTM, ANQGSEA. CDR3 length: 15 residues. Between the trimmed V and J ends, which lost 4 bases and 6 bases, there was a span of 21 bases. CDR3 residues: CSVVGGGADWDGYTF. The CDR3 coding sequence is TGCAGCGTTGTAGGGGGAGGGGCCGATTGGGATGGCTACACCTTC.

This clone was counted between two and nine times. The chain recombines TRBV24-1 with TRBJ2-1; TRBD2 agrees at 8 bases. CDR1 is KGHDR and CDR2 is SFDVKD in the germline V gene. There are 14 residues in the CDR3. The J segment lost 6 bases and the V segment lost 3 bases, leaving 3 bases of the junction unmatched. This CDR3 reads CATSDTGGSNEQFF. The CDR3 coding sequence is TGTGCCACCAGTGATACGGGAGGGTCCAATGAGCAGTTCTTC.